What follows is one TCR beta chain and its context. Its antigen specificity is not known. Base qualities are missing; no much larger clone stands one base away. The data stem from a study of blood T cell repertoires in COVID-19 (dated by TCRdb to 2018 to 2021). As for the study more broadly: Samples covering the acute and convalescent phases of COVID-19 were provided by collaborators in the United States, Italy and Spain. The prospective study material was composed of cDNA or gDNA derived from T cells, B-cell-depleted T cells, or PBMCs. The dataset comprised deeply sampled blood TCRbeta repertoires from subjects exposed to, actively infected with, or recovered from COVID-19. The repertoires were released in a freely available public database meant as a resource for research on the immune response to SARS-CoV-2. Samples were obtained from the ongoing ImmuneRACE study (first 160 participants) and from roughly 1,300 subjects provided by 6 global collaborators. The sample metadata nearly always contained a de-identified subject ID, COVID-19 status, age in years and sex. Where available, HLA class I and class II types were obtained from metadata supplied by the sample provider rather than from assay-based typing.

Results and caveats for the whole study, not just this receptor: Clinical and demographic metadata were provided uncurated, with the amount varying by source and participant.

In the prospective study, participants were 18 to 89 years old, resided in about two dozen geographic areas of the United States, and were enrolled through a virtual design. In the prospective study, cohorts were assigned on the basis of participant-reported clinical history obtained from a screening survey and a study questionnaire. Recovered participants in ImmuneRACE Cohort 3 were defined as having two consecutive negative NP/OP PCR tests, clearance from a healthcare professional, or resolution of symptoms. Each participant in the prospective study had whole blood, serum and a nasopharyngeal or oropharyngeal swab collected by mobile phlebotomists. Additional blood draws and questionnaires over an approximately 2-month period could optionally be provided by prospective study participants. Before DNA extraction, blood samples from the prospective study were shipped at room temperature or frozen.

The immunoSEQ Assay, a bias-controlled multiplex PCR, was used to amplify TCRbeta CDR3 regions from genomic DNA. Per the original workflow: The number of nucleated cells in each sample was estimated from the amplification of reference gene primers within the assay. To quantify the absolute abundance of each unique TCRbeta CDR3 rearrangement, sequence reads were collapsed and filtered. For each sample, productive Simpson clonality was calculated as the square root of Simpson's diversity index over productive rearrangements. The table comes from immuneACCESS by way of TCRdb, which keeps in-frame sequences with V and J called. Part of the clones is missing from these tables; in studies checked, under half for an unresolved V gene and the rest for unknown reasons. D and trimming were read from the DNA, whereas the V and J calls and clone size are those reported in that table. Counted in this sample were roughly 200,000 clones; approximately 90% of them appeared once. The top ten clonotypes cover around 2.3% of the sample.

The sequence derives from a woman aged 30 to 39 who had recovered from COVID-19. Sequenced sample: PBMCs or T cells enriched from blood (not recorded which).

The CDR3 in this case is CASTLRRGPPDGYTF. The nucleotide sequence reads TGTGCCAGCACCCTTAGACGAGGTCCCCCGGATGGCTACACCTTC. Recombination joined TRBV7-6 with TRBJ1-2, with an unclear D gene assignment. The CDR1 and CDR2 encoded by the germline V gene are SGHVS and FNYEAQ. The trim is 7 bases for V and 6 bases for J, with a gap of 21 bases between the germline ends. Including cysteine and phenylalanine, the CDR3 has 15 amino acids. Left in the record is the CDR3 DNA by itself, 45 bases read in frame from the first base.